In this sample, the clone carrying this T cell receptor (beta chain) turned up a few times. Its target is not known. Donors each provided around 9 milliliters of peripheral blood. The study isolated at least 6 million PBMCs from each sample. This sample stems from a study of blood T cells in healthy people across ages. In the study overall: About one barcoded beta molecule per two T cells came from capture by template switching.

A J-beta primer mix and a sample-barcoded 5' primer were used in a second PCR of roughly 6 to 11 cycles. TCRdb fed the 5' RACE reads into MiXCR, producing one record per CDR3 protein. The profile covers about 1.4 million distinct CDR3 sequences, with roughly 60% appearing a single time and over 5.5% taken by the ten largest. Overall study findings and caveats: Estimates of total diversity, which came from one million sequenced T cells, were considered to be underestimates.

V shed 3 bases and J shed 7 bases, with 19 bases lying between them. There are 15 residues in the CDR3. Germline lookup yields CDR1 DFQATT and CDR2 SNEGSKA (reference sequence). V is TRBV20-1 and J is TRBJ2-1; maybe TRBD1 (6 bases). This receptor was obtained from a man between 18 and 29 years old in good health. The sample consisted of blood. The CDR3 DNA reads TGCAGTGCTAGGGGTGGAGGCAGGGGCGGGAATGAGCAGTTCTTC. It yields the protein CSARGGGRGGNEQFF.